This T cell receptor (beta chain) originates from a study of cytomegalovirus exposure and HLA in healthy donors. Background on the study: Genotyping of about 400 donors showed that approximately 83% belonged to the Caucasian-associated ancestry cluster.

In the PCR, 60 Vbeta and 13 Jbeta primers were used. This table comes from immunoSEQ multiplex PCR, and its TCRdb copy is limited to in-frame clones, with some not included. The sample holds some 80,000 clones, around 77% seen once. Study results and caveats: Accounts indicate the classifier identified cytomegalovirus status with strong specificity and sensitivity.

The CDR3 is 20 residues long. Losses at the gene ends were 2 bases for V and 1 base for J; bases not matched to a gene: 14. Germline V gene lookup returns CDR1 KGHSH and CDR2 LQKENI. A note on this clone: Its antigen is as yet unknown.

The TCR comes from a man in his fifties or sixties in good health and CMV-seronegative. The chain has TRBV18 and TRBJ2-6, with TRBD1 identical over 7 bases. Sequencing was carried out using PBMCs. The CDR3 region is CASSPMSQRQGLSGANVLTF. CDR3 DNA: TGTGCCAGCTCACCAATGTCCCAAAGACAGGGTCTATCTGGGGCCAACGTCCTGACTTTC.